This T cell receptor (beta chain) was documented in a study of T-cell reconstitution after alpha-beta-depleted transplantation in children (dated by TCRdb to the mid-2010s). Regarding the study in general: The study quantitatively tracked T-cell immune reconstitution after TCRalphabeta/CD19-depleted allogeneic hematopoietic cell transplantation in children using TCR repertoire profiling. Here is what the overall study found, with its caveats: Apparently early alphabetaT-cell count recovery about two months after transplant reportedly relied on only several hundred rapidly expanded clones derived from non-depleted graft cells. Over the following months the frequencies of hyperexpanded clones went down, and after one year T-cell counts and TCRbeta diversity were mostly credited to newly produced T cells. The high TCRbeta diversity at day 60 in some patients was ascribed to recipient T cells and intrathymic progenitors that had survived conditioning.

This clonotype has just a few counts. Its antigen remains unidentified. One base away there is no much larger clone; base qualities are not given. The treatment or condition label of this sample denotes: allogeneic hematopoietic cell transplantation with graft depleted of TCRalphabeta T cells and CD19 B cells. TCRalphabeta/CD19-depleted allogeneic hematopoietic cell grafts were given to the transplant recipients, all of whom were children. Receptors were amplified or captured by PCR. The run used an Illumina HiSeq 2500. TCR library preparation used molecular barcoding, with unique molecular identifiers applied to normalize quantification of the TCRbeta repertoire. TCRdb passed the public sequencing reads through fastp at Q25 and MiXCR, retaining productive beta sequences. Each record represents a unique CDR3 protein, reported with the most common genes and DNA among its rows. This sample gives about 980,000 distinct CDR3 sequences in total; about 29% of them show up just once. Of the sample, 25% to 35% falls within the top ten clones.

Taken from cysteine to phenylalanine, the CDR3 has 16 residues. Just CDR3 DNA is preserved here, 48 bases in frame from base 1. CDR1 SSHAT and CDR2 FNYEAQ are derived from the germline V gene (reference sequence). V lost 4 bases and J lost 5 bases, and the count of bases not matched to a germline gene is 11. The chain couples TRBV7-7 to TRBJ2-5; 9 middle bases align to TRBD1. The sample in question was PBMCs, mostly from graft donor cells, obtained 360 days after TCRalphabeta/CD19-depleted stem cell transplant. The TCR originated in a boy younger than two who had a stem cell transplant for SCID, so the T cells may come from the graft donor. The DNA sequence is TGTGCCAGCAGCTCGGGACAGGGTGGCCAGGCGGAGACCCAGTACTTC. This sequence encodes CASSSGQGGQAETQYF.